Listed below are T cell receptor beta chains from one sample, sequenced in a study of cytomegalovirus exposure and HLA in healthy donors. Produced via immunoSEQ multiplex PCR; TCRdb's table is partial and in-frame only. Of 150,000 to 170,000 clones listed, around 82% are singletons. The material sequenced was PBMCs. The source is a middle-aged woman in good health and CMV-seropositive. CDR3s include the opening cysteine and the closing phenylalanine or tryptophan. A D gene is named only where the DNA matches it firmly. Part of the rows lack a size; the others show once, few, many or a class for expanded clones.

v_call	d_call	clone_size	j_call	cdr3_nt	cdr3_aa
TRBV7-9	.	few	TRBJ1-1	TGTGCCAGCAGCTTAGACGGGAGTTGGGGCACTGAAGCTTTCTTT	CASSLDGSWGTEAFF
TRBV20-1	TRBD1	.	TRBJ1-2	TGCAGTGCTGGCCGACAGGGGGGAACCTTC	CSAGRQGGTF
TRBV21-1	.	.	TRBJ2-5	TGTGCCAGCAGCAAAGAGGAACTAGCGGGAGGCCGGGCTGAGACCCAGTACTTC	CASSKEELAGGRAETQYF
TRBV19	TRBD1	.	TRBJ1-2	TGTGCCAGTAGTATGCTCGGGACAGGAAACTATGGCTACACCTTC	CASSMLGTGNYGYTF
TRBV23-1	.	once	TRBJ1-1	TGCGCCAGCGCTCGGTGGGGGGGCAGGGCACCTCCTGAAGCTTTCTTT	CASARWGGRAPPEAFF
TRBV29-1	.	.	TRBJ2-1	TGCAGCGTTGAAGTCACCGGGAGTGATTATGAGCAGTTCTTC	CSVEVTGSDYEQFF
TRBV28	.	once	TRBJ2-7	TGTGCCAGCAGTCAGGGAAGGAGCGAGCAGTACTTC	CASSQGRSEQYF
TRBV11-2	TRBD1	.	TRBJ2-7	TGTGCCAGCAGCCCCTTCGGTGGGACAGGGAGTTACGAGCAGTACTTC	CASSPFGGTGSYEQYF
TRBV28	.	.	TRBJ2-5	TGTGCCAGCAGTTTATCTAAGTCGGGAGAAATCCAAGAGACCCAGTACTTC	CASSLSKSGEIQETQYF
TRBV7-2	.	.	TRBJ2-3	TGTGCCAGCAGCGGCTTAACGTTGAGCACAGATACGCAGTATTTT	CASSGLTLSTDTQYF
TRBV10-2	TRBD1	.	TRBJ1-2	TGCGCCAGCAGTACTACTAGACAGGGTAACTATGGCTACACCTTC	CASSTTRQGNYGYTF
TRBV5-4	TRBD2	.	TRBJ2-1	TGTGCCAGCAGCTCCAAGCGGGAGGGCCCCGGGAATGAGCAGTTCTTC	CASSSKREGPGNEQFF
TRBV9	TRBD2	.	TRBJ2-3	TGTGCCAGCAGCGCCGAGATAGCGGGAAGGGATACGCAGTATTTT	CASSAEIAGRDTQYF
TRBV7-9	TRBD1	.	TRBJ2-1	TGTGCCAGCCCCGGGACAGTAGACAGCGATGAGCAGTTCTTC	CASPGTVDSDEQFF
TRBV19	.	.	TRBJ1-5	TGTGCCAGTAGGACAGGCGTGGTTAGCAATCAGCCCCAGCATTTT	CASRTGVVSNQPQHF
TRBV4-2	TRBD2	.	TRBJ2-7	TGTGCCAGCAGCCACCCCCCTAGCGGGACCTCCTACGAGCAGTACTTC	CASSHPPSGTSYEQYF
TRBV18	.	.	TRBJ2-3	TGTGCCAGCTCACCTTTTAGTGGCACAGATACGCAGTATTTT	CASSPFSGTDTQYF
TRBV27	.	.	TRBJ2-1	TGTGCCAGCAGTTTACGGTCTACCACGGACAATGAGCAGTTCTTC	CASSLRSTTDNEQFF
TRBV28	.	once	TRBJ1-4	TGTGCCAGCAGTACCTCCGGGACATATGAAAAACTGTTTTTT	CASSTSGTYEKLFF
TRBV6-5	.	.	TRBJ1-2	TGTGCCAGCAGTTACTCGACGGGGGTAGGGGAGGGCTACACCTTC	CASSYSTGVGEGYTF
TRBV2	TRBD2	.	TRBJ2-7	TGTGCCAGCAGGGAATTAGCGGGAGGGGTAGACGAGCAGTACTTC	CASRELAGGVDEQYF
TRBV7-2	.	.	TRBJ2-3	TGTGCCAGCAGCTTAGCGGGGGGAGCGAGGTATACGCAGTATTTT	CASSLAGGARYTQYF
TRBV29-1	.	.	TRBJ2-1	TGCAGCGTTGTATCGTCGAGCTCCTACAATGAGCAGTTCTTC	CSVVSSSSYNEQFF
TRBV27	TRBD1	once	TRBJ2-3	TGTGCCAGCAGTGCAACAGGGGTGAATACGCAGTATTTT	CASSATGVNTQYF
TRBV11-3	.	few	TRBJ2-7	TGTGCCAGCAGCTTAGATACTAGAGGCCCCTACGAGCAGTACTTC	CASSLDTRGPYEQYF
TRBV11-2	.	few	TRBJ1-1	TGTGCCAGCAGCTTAGAAGGGGGTCTGGGGACTGAAGCTTTCTTT	CASSLEGGLGTEAFF